A selection of T cell receptor beta chains follows, all from one sample in a study of T cells in tuberculosis. Using immunoSEQ multiplex PCR, the repertoire was profiled, and TCRdb retains in-frame clones only, with some absent. The table has over 25,000 clones, roughly 90% seen once. Sequencing was carried out using PBMCs. Source of these receptors: a donor between 10 and 35 years old with latent tuberculosis or without tuberculosis infection. The CDR3 runs from the conserved cysteine through the conserved F or W. D genes are given only for firm matches. The size entry is marked missing in some rows and otherwise reads once, few, many or a size class.

J: TRBJ2-3; D: NA; size: once; V: TRBV28; CDR3: CASNSNGGYTDTQYF; DNA: TGTGCCAGCAACTCTAACGGCGGATACACAGATACGCAGTATTTT
J: TRBJ1-5; D: NA; size: NA; V: TRBV18; CDR3: CASSPGHATNQPQHF; DNA: TGTGCCAGCTCACCGGGACACGCTACAAATCAGCCCCAGCATTTT
J: TRBJ1-6; D: TRBD1; size: NA; V: TRBV19; CDR3: CASSPRPGTGFANSPLHF; DNA: TGTGCCAGTAGTCCCCGTCCCGGGACAGGGTTCGCCAATTCACCCCTCCACTTT
J: TRBJ1-5; D: NA; size: NA; V: TRBV5-1; CDR3: CASSLVGDQPQHF; DNA: TGCGCCAGCAGCTTGGTAGGGGATCAGCCCCAGCATTTT
J: TRBJ2-1; D: NA; size: NA; V: TRBV7-8; CDR3: CASSAFGGGPGDEQFF; DNA: TGTGCCAGCAGCGCCTTTGGGGGGGGGCCAGGCGATGAGCAGTTCTTC
J: TRBJ2-7; D: NA; size: few; V: TRBV19; CDR3: CASSIEDRVYF; DNA: TGTGCCAGTAGTATAGAAGACCGGGTGTACTTC
J: TRBJ2-6; D: NA; size: NA; V: TRBV19; CDR3: CASSGGKGNSGANVLTF; DNA: TGTGCCAGTAGTGGGGGCAAGGGGAATTCTGGGGCCAACGTCCTGACTTTC
J: TRBJ1-6; D: TRBD1; size: medium-sized; V: TRBV2; CDR3: CASTIDRGNSPLHF; DNA: TGTGCCAGCACTATAGACAGGGGAAATTCACCCCTCCACTTT
J: TRBJ1-1; D: NA; size: NA; V: TRBV4-1; CDR3: CASSQVSGMGIGTEAFF; DNA: TGCGCCAGCAGCCAGGTATCAGGGATGGGGATAGGGACTGAAGCTTTCTTT
J: TRBJ1-4; D: TRBD1; size: few; V: TRBV4-2; CDR3: CASSQEGQGNEKLFF; DNA: TGTGCCAGCAGCCAAGAAGGACAGGGAAATGAAAAACTGTTTTTT
J: TRBJ2-5; D: TRBD1; size: NA; V: TRBV27; CDR3: CASSADRVQETQYF; DNA: TGTGCCAGCAGTGCGGACAGGGTGCAAGAGACCCAGTACTTC
J: TRBJ1-4; D: NA; size: NA; V: TRBV5-6; CDR3: CASSPSTRRTEKLFF; DNA: TGTGCCAGCAGCCCTTCAACTAGGAGAACGGAAAAACTGTTTTTT
J: TRBJ1-1; D: NA; size: NA; V: TRBV2; CDR3: CASSGGVRNTEAFF; DNA: TGTGCCAGCAGTGGGGGGGTGAGAAACACTGAAGCTTTCTTT
J: TRBJ1-3; D: NA; size: NA; V: TRBV7-6; CDR3: CASSLDTGISGNTIYF; DNA: TGTGCCAGCAGCTTAGACACCGGGATCTCTGGAAACACCATATATTTT
J: TRBJ2-5; D: TRBD2; size: NA; V: TRBV5-6; CDR3: CASSPTSGGQETQYF; DNA: TGTGCCAGCAGCCCGACTAGCGGTGGCCAAGAGACCCAGTACTTC
J: TRBJ2-3; D: TRBD2; size: once; V: TRBV4-1; CDR3: CASSHGTSSRDTQYF; DNA: TGCGCCAGCAGCCACGGGACTAGCTCGAGAGATACGCAGTATTTT
J: TRBJ1-2; D: TRBD1; size: NA; V: TRBV10-1; CDR3: CASSDDRVGYTF; DNA: TGCGCCAGCAGTGATGACAGGGTCGGCTACACCTTC
J: TRBJ2-5; D: TRBD1; size: NA; V: TRBV5-8; CDR3: CASSSGTGGPLGETQYF; DNA: TGTGCCAGCAGCTCCGGGACAGGGGGCCCCCTCGGAGAGACCCAGTACTTC
J: TRBJ2-1; D: TRBD2; size: few; V: TRBV2; CDR3: CASSDRLAGSNEQFF; DNA: TGTGCCAGCAGTGACCGGCTAGCGGGGAGCAATGAGCAGTTCTTC
J: TRBJ2-5; D: TRBD2; size: NA; V: TRBV18; CDR3: CASSPGTSGETQYF; DNA: TGTGCCAGCTCACCGGGGACTAGCGGAGAGACCCAGTACTTC
J: TRBJ2-2; D: NA; size: once; V: TRBV27; CDR3: CASKQLASTGELFF; DNA: TGTGCCAGCAAGCAGCTAGCTAGCACCGGGGAGCTGTTTTTT
J: TRBJ2-5; D: NA; size: NA; V: TRBV5-6; CDR3: CASSDRTLKGETQYF; DNA: TGTGCCAGCAGCGACCGGACACTGAAGGGAGAGACCCAGTACTTC
J: TRBJ1-4; D: TRBD1; size: NA; V: TRBV29-1; CDR3: CSGAPGQGSEKLFF; DNA: TGCAGCGGGGCTCCGGGACAGGGTTCAGAAAAACTGTTTTTT
J: TRBJ1-1; D: TRBD1; size: once; V: TRBV2; CDR3: CASSDLRDSSEAFF; DNA: TGTGCCAGCAGTGACCTCCGGGACAGCTCTGAAGCTTTCTTT
J: TRBJ2-3; D: NA; size: NA; V: TRBV5-1; CDR3: CASSNLLGGFTDTQYF; DNA: TGCGCCAGCAGCAATTTACTAGGAGGGTTTACAGATACGCAGTATTTT
J: TRBJ1-5; D: TRBD1; size: NA; V: TRBV5-5; CDR3: CASSWTGGNQPQHF; DNA: TGTGCCAGCAGCTGGACAGGGGGCAATCAGCCCCAGCATTTT
J: TRBJ2-3; D: TRBD1; size: NA; V: TRBV19; CDR3: CASSTLTGQGAIPYTQYF; DNA: TGTGCCAGTAGTACTCTTACTGGACAGGGGGCTATCCCGTATACGCAGTATTTT
J: TRBJ1-1; D: TRBD1; size: NA; V: TRBV6-5; CDR3: CASRTGTANTEAFF; DNA: TGTGCCAGCAGGACTGGGACAGCGAACACTGAAGCTTTCTTT
J: TRBJ1-4; D: NA; size: once; V: TRBV5-4; CDR3: CASSERTPLQNEKLFF; DNA: TGTGCCAGCAGCGAAAGGACACCGTTACAGAATGAAAAACTGTTTTTT
J: TRBJ1-3; D: TRBD1; size: NA; V: TRBV15; CDR3: CATSKGRQGPSGNTIYF; DNA: TGTGCCACCAGCAAAGGCCGACAGGGTCCCTCTGGAAACACCATATATTTT
J: TRBJ2-2; D: NA; size: NA; V: TRBV7-9; CDR3: CATQTQPSSMNTGELFF; DNA: TGTGCCACCCAAACACAACCCTCGTCCATGAACACCGGGGAGCTGTTTTTT
J: TRBJ1-6; D: NA; size: NA; V: TRBV2; CDR3: CASSYENSPLHF; DNA: TGTGCCAGCAGTTACGAGAATTCACCCCTCCACTTT
J: TRBJ1-2; D: NA; size: NA; V: TRBV27; CDR3: CASSLSGGKGGGYTF; DNA: TGTGCCAGCAGTTTATCGGGAGGGAAAGGGGGTGGCTACACCTTC
J: TRBJ2-7; D: TRBD2; size: NA; V: TRBV4-1; CDR3: CASSQGAGGPREQYF; DNA: TGCGCCAGCAGCCAAGGGGCGGGGGGGCCCCGCGAGCAGTACTTC
J: TRBJ2-5; D: TRBD1; size: NA; V: TRBV7-9; CDR3: CASSLPSGTGGTETQYF; DNA: TGTGCCAGCAGCCTACCCTCTGGGACAGGGGGAACAGAGACCCAGTACTTC
J: TRBJ1-1; D: TRBD1; size: NA; V: TRBV29-1; CDR3: CSVPRGTMNTEAFF; DNA: TGCAGCGTACCCAGGGGGACGATGAACACTGAAGCTTTCTTT
J: TRBJ1-3; D: NA; size: NA; V: TRBV5-6; CDR3: CASSSMQGYTIYF; DNA: TGTGCCAGCAGCTCAATGCAGGGGTACACCATATATTTT
J: TRBJ1-5; D: TRBD1; size: once; V: TRBV19; CDR3: CASSSRQGGQPQHF; DNA: TGTGCCAGTAGTTCCCGACAGGGAGGACAGCCCCAGCATTTT
J: TRBJ2-1; D: NA; size: NA; V: TRBV19; CDR3: CASSIQVGDNEQFF; DNA: TGTGCCAGTAGTATCCAGGTAGGGGACAATGAGCAGTTCTTC
J: TRBJ1-1; D: TRBD1; size: NA; V: TRBV5-6; CDR3: CASSRHRYGTDGPGAFF; DNA: TGTGCCAGCAGCCGTCATAGATACGGGACAGACGGACCTGGGGCTTTCTTT
J: TRBJ2-1; D: NA; size: NA; V: TRBV20-1; CDR3: CSATTGEQFF; DNA: TGCAGTGCTACTACCGGTGAGCAGTTCTTC
J: TRBJ1-2; D: TRBD1; size: NA; V: TRBV14; CDR3: CASSRDSYGYTF; DNA: TGTGCCAGCAGCCGGGACAGCTATGGCTACACCTTC
J: TRBJ1-2; D: NA; size: NA; V: TRBV6-4; CDR3: CASSDGQGYTF; DNA: TGTGCCAGCAGTGACGGGCAGGGCTACACCTTC
J: TRBJ2-3; D: NA; size: NA; V: TRBV25-1; CDR3: CASSGDRSSTDTQYF; DNA: TGTGCCAGCTCGGGGGACCGAAGTAGCACAGATACGCAGTATTTT
J: TRBJ2-7; D: NA; size: once; V: TRBV14; CDR3: CASSQGRISYEQYF; DNA: TGTGCCAGCAGCCAAGGGCGGATTTCCTACGAGCAGTACTTC
J: TRBJ2-3; D: TRBD2; size: NA; V: TRBV9; CDR3: CASSASGGAGTQYF; DNA: TGTGCCAGCAGCGCTAGCGGGGGGGCAGGAACGCAGTATTTT
J: TRBJ2-3; D: NA; size: NA; V: TRBV27; CDR3: CASSSVILGTQYF; DNA: TGTGCCAGCAGTTCGGTTATCCTCGGTACGCAGTATTTT
J: TRBJ2-3; D: NA; size: NA; V: TRBV10-3; CDR3: CAISSGGGDTQYF; DNA: TGTGCCATCAGCTCAGGAGGTGGAGATACGCAGTATTTT
J: TRBJ1-2; D: NA; size: few; V: TRBV6-1; CDR3: CASSVGSGGDGYTF; DNA: TGTGCCAGCAGTGTCGGGAGCGGGGGCGATGGCTACACCTTC
J: TRBJ1-4; D: NA; size: NA; V: TRBV9; CDR3: CASSVGGDEKLFF; DNA: TGTGCCAGCAGCGTCGGAGGGGATGAAAAACTGTTTTTT
J: TRBJ2-7; D: NA; size: few; V: TRBV6-1; CDR3: CASSLAGADEQYF; DNA: TGTGCCAGCAGTTTGGCGGGGGCAGACGAGCAGTACTTC
J: TRBJ2-6; D: NA; size: NA; V: TRBV15; CDR3: CATSRERGSGANVLTF; DNA: TGTGCCACCAGCAGAGAGAGGGGGTCTGGGGCCAACGTCCTGACTTTC
J: TRBJ2-2; D: TRBD2; size: NA; V: TRBV4-3; CDR3: CASSQGARGGSTGELFF; DNA: TGCGCCAGCAGCCAAGGGGCGCGGGGGGGCTCCACCGGGGAGCTGTTTTTT
J: TRBJ2-5; D: TRBD1; size: NA; V: TRBV29-1; CDR3: CSVRDRGSGETQYF; DNA: TGCAGCGTCCGCGACAGGGGGAGCGGGGAGACCCAGTACTTC
J: TRBJ2-7; D: NA; size: NA; V: TRBV28; CDR3: CASSSTGYEQYF; DNA: TGTGCCAGCAGTTCTACGGGGTATGAGCAGTACTTC
J: TRBJ1-6; D: TRBD1; size: NA; V: TRBV7-9; CDR3: CASSSGQGINSPLHF; DNA: TGTGCCAGCAGCTCGGGACAGGGAATTAATTCACCCCTCCACTTT
J: TRBJ1-5; D: NA; size: NA; V: TRBV19; CDR3: CASSIQGVNQPQHF; DNA: TGTGCCAGTAGTATTCAGGGTGTAAATCAGCCCCAGCATTTT
J: TRBJ1-1; D: NA; size: NA; V: TRBV18; CDR3: CASSQGLWTEAFF; DNA: TGTGCCAGCTCGCAGGGGTTATGGACTGAAGCTTTCTTT